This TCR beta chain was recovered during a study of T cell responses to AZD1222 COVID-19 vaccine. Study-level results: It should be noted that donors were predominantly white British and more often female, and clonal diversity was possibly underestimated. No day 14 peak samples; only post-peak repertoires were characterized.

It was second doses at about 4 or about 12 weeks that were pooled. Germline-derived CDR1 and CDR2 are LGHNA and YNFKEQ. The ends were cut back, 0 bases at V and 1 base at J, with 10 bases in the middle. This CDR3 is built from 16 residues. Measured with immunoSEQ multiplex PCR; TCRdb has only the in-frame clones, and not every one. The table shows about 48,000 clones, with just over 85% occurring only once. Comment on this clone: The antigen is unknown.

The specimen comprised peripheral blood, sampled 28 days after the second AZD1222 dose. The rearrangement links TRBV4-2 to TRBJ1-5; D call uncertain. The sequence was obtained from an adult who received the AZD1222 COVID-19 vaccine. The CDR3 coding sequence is TGTGCCAGCAGCCAAGAGGTAGGCCTCAGCAATCAGCCCCAGCATTTT. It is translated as CASSQEVGLSNQPQHF.